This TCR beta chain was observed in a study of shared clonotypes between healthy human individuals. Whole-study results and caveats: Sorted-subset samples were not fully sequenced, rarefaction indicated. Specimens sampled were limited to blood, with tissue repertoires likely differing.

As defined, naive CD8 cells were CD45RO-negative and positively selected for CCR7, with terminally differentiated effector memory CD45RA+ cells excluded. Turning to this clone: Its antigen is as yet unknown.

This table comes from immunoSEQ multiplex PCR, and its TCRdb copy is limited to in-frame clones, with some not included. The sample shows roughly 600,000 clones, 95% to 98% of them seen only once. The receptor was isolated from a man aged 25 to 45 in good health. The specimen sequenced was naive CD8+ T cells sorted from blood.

The CDR3: CASGIAGDEQYF. CDR3 DNA sequence: TGTGCCAGCGGAATAGCGGGAGACGAGCAGTACTTC. V usage is TRBV6-6 and J usage is TRBJ2-7, with TRBD2 matching over 9 bases. J lost 5 bases, V lost 8 bases, and 4 bases had no gene match. This CDR3 has 12 amino acids. Germline V gene lookup returns CDR1 MNHNY and CDR2 SVGAGI (reference sequence).